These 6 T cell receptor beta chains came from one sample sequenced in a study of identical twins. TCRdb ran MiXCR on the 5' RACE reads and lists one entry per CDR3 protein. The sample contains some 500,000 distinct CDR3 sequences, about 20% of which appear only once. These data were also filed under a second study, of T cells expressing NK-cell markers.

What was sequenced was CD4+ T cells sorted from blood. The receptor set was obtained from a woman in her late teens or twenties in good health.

The CDR3 protein is CASSLTGTGYNEQFF. DNA for the CDR3: TGTGCCAGCAGCTTAACGGGGACAGGGTACAATGAGCAGTTCTTC. J is TRBJ2-1 and V is TRBV7-3; 9 bases are a match to TRBD1. This CDR3 has 15 amino acids. Germline V lookup: CDR1 SGHTA, CDR2 FQGTGA. Trimming at V came to 0 bases and at J to 4 bases, leaving 1 base not matched to a gene. Full variable domain (missing parts from reference TRBV7-3 and TRBJ2-1): GAGVSQTPSNKVTEKGKYVELRCDPISGHTALYWYRQSLGQGPEFLIYFQGTGAADDSGLPNDRFFAVRPEGSVSTLKIQRTERGDSAVYLCASSLTGTGYNEQFFGPGTRLTVL.

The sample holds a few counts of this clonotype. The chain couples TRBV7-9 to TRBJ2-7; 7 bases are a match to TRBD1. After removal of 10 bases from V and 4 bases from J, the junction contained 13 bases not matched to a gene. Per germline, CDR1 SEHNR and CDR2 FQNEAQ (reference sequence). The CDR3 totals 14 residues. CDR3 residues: CAISRRDRKYEQYF. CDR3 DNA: TGTGCCATAAGTCGACGGGACAGAAAATACGAGCAGTACTTC.

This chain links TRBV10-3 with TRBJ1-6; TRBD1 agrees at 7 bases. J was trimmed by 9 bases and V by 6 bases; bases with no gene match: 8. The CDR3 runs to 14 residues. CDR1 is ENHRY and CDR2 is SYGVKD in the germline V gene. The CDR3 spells CAIRTTGRGSPLHF. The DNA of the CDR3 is TGTGCCATCAGAACGACAGGGAGGGGTTCACCCCTCCACTTT.

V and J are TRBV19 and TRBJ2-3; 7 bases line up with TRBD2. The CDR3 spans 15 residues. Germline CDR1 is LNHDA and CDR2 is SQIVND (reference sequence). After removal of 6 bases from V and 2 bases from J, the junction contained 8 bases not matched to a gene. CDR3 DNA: TGTGCCAGTAGCCGTGGCCTAGCGGTCACAGATACGCAGTATTTT. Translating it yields CASSRGLAVTDTQYF.

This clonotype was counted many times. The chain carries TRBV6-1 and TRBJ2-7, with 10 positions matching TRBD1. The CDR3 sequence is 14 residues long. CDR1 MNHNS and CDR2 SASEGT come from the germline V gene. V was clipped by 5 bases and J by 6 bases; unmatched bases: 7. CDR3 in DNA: TGTGCCAGCAGTAGGGGGGACAGGGGAGGCGAGCAGTACTTC. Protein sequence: CASSRGDRGGEQYF.

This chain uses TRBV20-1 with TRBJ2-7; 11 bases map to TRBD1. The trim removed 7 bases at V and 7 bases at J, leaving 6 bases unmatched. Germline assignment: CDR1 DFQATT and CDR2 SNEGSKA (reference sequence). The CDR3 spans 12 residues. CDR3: CSGTGGSEEQYF. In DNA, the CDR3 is TGCAGTGGGACAGGGGGCAGCGAGGAGCAGTACTTC.